The source of this T cell receptor (beta chain) is a study of T cells in Graves' hyperthyroidism and ophthalmopathy. There were TCR beta CDR3 regions amplified from RNA transcripts. The HTBI primer set was used in a first-round RT-PCR of the TCR CDR3. TCRdb passed the multiplex PCR reads through MiXCR, listing each CDR3 protein once. The sample comprises about 590,000 distinct CDR3 sequences, 15% to 19% of which are singletons, and around 7.5% rests with the top ten. Pregnant or lactating patients were excluded, as were those with uncontrolled infection or other autoimmune disease. This CDR3 has 12 amino acids. V was pared by 5 bases and J by 5 bases, with 10 bases between. Germline values: CDR1 SEHNR, CDR2 FQNEAQ (reference sequence). This clonotype was counted ten times or more.

This TCR derives from a woman younger than 45 with Graves' hyperthyroidism. This chain connects TRBV7-9 to TRBJ2-7; the D gene is possibly TRBD2 (5 bases). Sample: blood. CDR3 residues: CASSPRVDEQYF. The CDR3 nucleotides are TGTGCCAGCAGCCCGAGGGTCGACGAGCAGTACTTC.